This T cell receptor beta chain was found in a study of OX40 agonist ivuxolimab in advanced cancers. Study background: Patients were dosed with the agonistic anti-OX40 (CD134) antibody ivuxolimab. Partial responses were achieved by three patients, one with hepatocellular carcinoma and two with cutaneous melanoma.

Germline V gene sequence: CDR1 SGHTA, CDR2 FQGNSA. Trimming pared 5 bases from V and 0 bases from J, leaving 11 bases between. This CDR3 is built from 15 residues. This clone came up a few times. Its antigen is undetermined. Libraries were prepared by immunoSEQ multiplex PCR; TCRdb keeps only in-frame clonotypes and omits some of them. Of over 80,000 clones in the sample, around 80% were seen once. Study outcomes and limitations: CD4+ and CD8+ blood T cells expanded clonally by week 6 at 0.1 to 3.0 mg/kg.

Sequenced material: CD4+ or CD8+ T cells sorted from blood, taken in a trial of the OX40 agonist ivuxolimab. The chain couples TRBV7-2 to TRBJ1-3, with D possibly being TRBD1 (5 bases). The sequence derives from an adult with an advanced solid tumor such as melanoma, head and neck, liver or kidney cancer. The CDR3 nucleotides read TGTGCCAGCAGCCCAGGGAAGGGCTCTGGAAACACCATATATTTT. Translating it yields CASSPGKGSGNTIYF.